The sequence of this TCR beta chain was determined in a study of molecular identifiers for immune sequencing clone quantification. Study-wide findings and caveats: Whereas clones above 20 RNA copies held under 1% of naive-cell molecules, they held over 97% of effector molecules. Identical TCR molecules can share a barcode, and this sharing could underestimate highly expanded clone sizes.

The CDR3 consists of 13 residues. With 8 bases removed from V and 7 bases from J, the gap between germline ends came to 14 bases. CDR1 and CDR2 (germline): MDHEN, SYDVKM. Researchers sorted naive CD8 T cells as cells that were CD8+CD4-CCR7+CD45RA+. Previously described methods and listed TCR primers were employed for the bulk TCR libraries. One entry per CDR3 protein, called by TCRdb with MiXCR from the PCR reads. The top ten clones hold roughly 0.77% of a sample with 400,000 to 600,000 distinct CDR3 sequences, about 25% of them seen once. For this clonotype: The antigen is not known.

The specimen was naive CD8+ T cells from blood, with Jurkat cell RNA spiked in. Subset: FACS-sorted CD8+CD4-CCR7+CD45RA+ naive T cells. V is TRBV28 and J is TRBJ1-4; a weak D match, TRBD1 (5 bases). The source is a human donor in good health. Some libraries in this study had Jurkat cell RNA spiked in. The CDR3 loop reads CASGGGVSEKLFF. The CDR3 region has the DNA TGTGCCAGCGGGGGGGGTGTGTCTGAAAAACTGTTTTTT.